The 23 T cell receptor beta chains given below trace back to one sample, sequenced in a study of cytomegalovirus exposure and HLA in healthy donors (dated by TCRdb to the late 2010s). Receptors were amplified or captured by the immunoSEQ multiplex PCR assay. A mixture of 60 forward primers for TCR Vbeta segments and 13 reverse primers for TCR Jbeta segments was used in the multiplex PCR. TCRdb took this table from immuneACCESS and kept in-frame rearrangements with V and J called. Such tables lack part of the clones; where checked against another copy, unresolved V genes explain under half of the gap, and the rest is unexplained. The sample yields 210,000 or so clones; around 80% were counted once. The ten largest clones add up to around 0.57% of the sample. The specimen sequenced was PBMCs. The receptors come from a woman between 35 and 50 years old in good health and CMV-seronegative.

Notes on this clone: At one of its ends the junction is not consistent with the germline gene, which may arise from a read error. Other DNA sequences of this sample code for an identical CDR3. This rearrangement joins TRBV4-3 to TRBJ1-1, with D maybe TRBD1 (5 bases). Per the germline V gene, CDR1 is LGHNA and CDR2 is YSLEER. CDR3 length equals 17 residues. In nucleotides, the CDR3 is TGCGCCAGCAGCCAAGCGCTACCGACAGACGTGGGTACTGAAGCCTTCTTT. Translated, it gives CASSQALPTDVGTEAFF.

This rearrangement joins TRBV29-1 to TRBJ2-7; 7 positions match TRBD2. CDR3 size: 13 residues. Germline assignment: CDR1 SQVTM and CDR2 ANQGSEA. V lost 6 bases and J lost 4; bases outside the gene matches: 9. The CDR3 region is CSVVGGSRYEQYF. Written as DNA, the CDR3 is TGCAGCGTCGTCGGGGGGAGTCGGTACGAGCAGTACTTC.

This rearrangement joins TRBV2 to TRBJ1-4; 7 nucleotides line up with TRBD1. Trimming removed 9 bases from V and 3 bases from J; junction bases left unmatched: 13. Per germline, CDR1 SNHLY and CDR2 FYNNEI. The CDR3 is 16 amino acids. The CDR3 loop reads CASTLGSGGPNEKLFF. The CDR3 coding sequence is TGTGCCAGTACCCTGGGTTCAGGGGGACCTAATGAAAAACTGTTTTTT.

In this sample, this clone turned up a few times. The chain employs TRBV4-3 and TRBJ1-3; 7 bases match TRBD1. CDR1 LGHNA and CDR2 YSLEER come from the germline V gene. V gave up 2 bases and J gave up 3 bases; unmatched junction bases: 4. This CDR3 has 15 residues. DNA of the CDR3: TGCGCCAGCAGCCAACACAGGGGTGGTGGAAACACCATATATTTT. Its translation is CASSQHRGGGNTIYF.

The rearrangement joins TRBV7-3 to TRBJ1-6, with TRBD1 matching 7 bases. Germline assignment: CDR1 SGHTA and CDR2 FQGTGA. The CDR3 contains 15 residues. Trimming took 2 bases from V and 7 from J; bases not matched to a gene: 5. CDR3 loop: CASSLYRGRNSPLHF. The CDR3 DNA reads as TGTGCCAGCAGCTTATACAGGGGCCGGAATTCACCCCTCCACTTT.

There are a few counts of this clone. V and J are TRBV5-1 and TRBJ1-6; unclear D gene. The V gene lost 0 bases and the J gene lost 9 bases, with 10 bases spanning the gap. The V gene's germline CDR1 is SGHRS and CDR2 YFSETQ. The CDR3 runs 14 residues. CDR3 nucleotide sequence: TGCGCCAGCAGCTTGGCAGGATTCCCTTCACCCCTCCACTTT. Translating it yields CASSLAGFPSPLHF. Together with reference TRBV5-1 and TRBJ1-6, the CDR3 gives the full variable domain: KAGVTQTPRYLIKTRGQQVTLSCSPISGHRSVSWYQQTPGQGLQFLFEYFSETQRNKGNFPGRFSGRQFSNSRSEMNVSTLELGDSALYLCASSLAGFPSPLHFGNGTRLTVT.

This clone has a handful of counts. A junction boundary mismatches the germline segment, possibly from a read error. V usage is TRBV7-9 and J usage is TRBJ2-7; D may be TRBD1 (5 bases). Germline CDR1 reads SEHNR; CDR2 reads FQNEAQ (reference sequence). This CDR3 is 13 amino acids long. CDR3 region: CASSPLGPFGVLF. DNA of the CDR3: TGTGCCAGCAGCCCCCTGGGGCCGTTTGGGGTTCTCTTC.

The chain recombines TRBV6-6 with TRBJ2-2; TRBD1 is a possible D gene (6 bases). The CDR3 is 15 residues long. Trimming pared 5 bases from V and 5 bases from J, leaving 15 bases between. Germline loops: CDR1 MNHNY, CDR2 SVGAGI (reference sequence). Here the CDR3 DNA reads TGTGCCAGCAGTAAGACAGGATTAACGACCGGGGAGCTGTTTTTT. Amino acids: CASSKTGLTTGELFF.

The chain recombines TRBV4-3 with TRBJ1-5; D ambiguous. V lost 1 base, J lost 2 bases, and 6 bases lay in between. Germline V gene lookup returns CDR1 LGHNA and CDR2 YSLEER. This CDR3 contains 14 residues. The CDR3 DNA reads TGCGCCAGCAGCCAAGTGGAGGGCAATCAGCCCCAGCATTTT. It codes for CASSQVEGNQPQHF.

The CDR3 DNA is TGTGCCAGCAGTTACTGGCAGGGAAACGCTGAAGCTTTCTTT. Protein product: CASSYWQGNAEAFF. The chain couples TRBV6-6 to TRBJ1-1, with a weak D call TRBD1 (5 bases). This CDR3 is 14 amino acids long. Germline V CDR1 and CDR2: MNHNY, SVGAGI (reference sequence). The germline V and J ends were trimmed by 1 base and 6 bases, with 12 bases remaining between them.

The chain combines TRBV19 with TRBJ1-6; possible D gene TRBD1, 5 bases. CDR3 length: 16 amino acids. Trimming cost V 0 bases and J 5 bases, with 11 bases left between them. CDR1 is LNHDA and CDR2 is SQIVND in the germline V gene (reference sequence). The chain's CDR3 is CASSIDRQQDNSPLHF. DNA of the CDR3: TGTGCCAGTAGTATAGATAGACAGCAGGATAATTCACCCCTCCACTTT.

The chain combines TRBV11-2 with TRBJ1-2; perhaps TRBD1 as D (5 bases). The V and J ends lost 1 base and 13 bases respectively, with 22 bases between them. Germline V gene sequence: CDR1 SGHAT, CDR2 FQNNGV. There are 15 residues in the CDR3. CDR3: CASSLVRGTSLTSTF. The CDR3 DNA is TGTGCCAGCAGCTTAGTTAGGGGAACCTCCCTTACCAGCACCTTC.

The rearrangement uses TRBV7-9 and TRBJ1-6; D is unresolved. The V gene lost 2 bases and the J gene lost 7 bases, with 9 bases spanning the gap. The CDR3 extends over 14 amino acids. The germline CDR1 and CDR2 sequences are SEHNR and FQNEAQ (reference sequence). The CDR3 DNA reads as TGTGCCAGCAGCTTACCAGATTTAAATTCACCCCTCCACTTT. Protein sequence: CASSLPDLNSPLHF.

This sequence joins TRBV28 and TRBJ1-4; weak D call: TRBD1 (5 bases). The CDR3 has 14 amino acids. The germline gives CDR1 MDHEN, CDR2 SYDVKM. The ends were cut back, 3 bases at V and 4 bases at J, with 9 bases in the middle. CDR3 DNA sequence: TGTGCCAGCAGTTTCGGTAGGGGTAATGAAAAACTGTTTTTT. Its protein is CASSFGRGNEKLFF.

The rearrangement links TRBV19 to TRBJ1-2; D remains unclear. CDR3 length: 15 amino acids. The V gene's germline CDR1 is LNHDA and CDR2 SQIVND (reference sequence). V lost 0 bases and J lost 8, with 16 bases in between. CDR3 amino acids: CASSIDREGFYGYTF. The CDR3 DNA sequence: TGTGCCAGTAGTATAGATCGTGAGGGATTCTACGGCTACACCTTC.

This clone was detected only once. The CDR3 sequence: CASSAGNIQYF. In nucleotides, the CDR3 is TGTGCCAGCAGTGCAGGGAATATTCAGTACTTC. The rearrangement joins TRBV27 to TRBJ2-4; tentative D call: TRBD1 (5 bases). Germline V lookup: CDR1 MNHEY, CDR2 SMNVEV (reference sequence). The CDR3 has 11 residues. V was cut by 5 bases and J by 10 bases, with 9 bases left in between.

This clone was detected once. The chain uses TRBV5-1 and TRBJ1-2, with TRBD1 identical over 10 bases. The CDR3 is 14 amino acids. V was pared by 3 bases and J by 3 bases, with 2 bases of the junction left unmatched. Germline V gives CDR1 SGHRS, CDR2 YFSETQ. This CDR3 reads CASSSGQGDYGYTF. CDR3 nucleotide sequence: TGCGCCAGCAGCTCTGGACAGGGGGACTATGGCTACACCTTC.

This chain joins TRBV6-5 and TRBJ2-2; possible D gene TRBD2, 6 bases. This CDR3 is 14 amino acids long. The germline V and J ends were trimmed by 0 bases and 5 bases, with 7 bases remaining between them. CDR1 is MNHEY, CDR2 SVGAGI, per germline. DNA of the CDR3: TGTGCCAGCAGTTACTCGAGCGGGACCGGGGAGCTGTTTTTT. It translates to CASSYSSGTGELFF.

This clone was seen only once. The V call is TRBV29-1, the J call TRBJ1-1; 9 nucleotides line up with TRBD1. V lost 4 bases, J lost 9 bases, and 6 bases stayed unmatched. Germline V gene data show CDR1 as SQVTM and CDR2 as ANQGSEA. The CDR3 is 12 residues long. The CDR3 DNA sequence: TGCAGCGTTGCTGGACAGGGGTCCCAAGCTTTCTTT. Protein product: CSVAGQGSQAFF. Full variable domain (outside the CDR3, taken from reference TRBV29-1 and TRBJ1-1): SAVISQKPSRDICQRGTSLTIQCQVDSQVTMMFWYRQQPGQSLTLIATANQGSEATYESGFVIDKFPISRPNLTFSTLTVSNMSPEDSSIYLCSVAGQGSQAFFGQGTRLTVV.

The chain uses TRBV2 and TRBJ2-7; TRBD1 matches 7 bases. The ends lost 6 bases at V and 0 bases at J; junction bases unmatched: 8. This CDR3 region has 15 residues. CDR1 is SNHLY, CDR2 FYNNEI, per germline. CDR3 sequence: CASRDPGTDSYEQYF. The CDR3 coding sequence is TGTGCCAGCAGAGACCCCGGGACAGACTCCTACGAGCAGTACTTC.

The rearrangement links TRBV15 to TRBJ1-2; D may be TRBD1 (5 bases). The germline V and J ends were trimmed by 0 bases and 4 bases, with 15 bases remaining between them. Germline CDR1 reads LNHNV; CDR2 reads YYDKDF (reference sequence). CDR3 length: 16 amino acids. For the CDR3, the DNA is TGTGCCACCAGCAGAGATAGGACACACCAAATCTATGGCTACACCTTC. It codes for CATSRDRTHQIYGYTF.

CDR3 region: CAWSTLWGGYGYTF. Here the CDR3 DNA reads TGTGCCTGGAGTACGTTATGGGGAGGCTATGGCTACACCTTC. The V call is TRBV30, the J call TRBJ1-2; D not resolved. This CDR3 spans 14 amino acids. Trimming took off 2 bases at V and 4 bases at J, with 14 bases between the two ends. CDR1 and CDR2 from the germline V gene are GTSNPN and SVGIG (reference sequence).

This chain joins TRBV5-1 and TRBJ1-1; D is possibly TRBD1 (5 bases). Germline CDR1 is SGHRS and CDR2 is YFSETQ. V shed 2 bases and J shed 5 bases, with 19 bases lying between them. The CDR3 covers 16 residues. CDR3 DNA sequence: TGCGCCAGCAGCTTCATGGGGCAGATGGATGGGACTGAAGCTTTCTTT. It translates to CASSFMGQMDGTEAFF. The variable domain in full, with the rest retrieved from reference TRBV5-1 and TRBJ1-1, is KAGVTQTPRYLIKTRGQQVTLSCSPISGHRSVSWYQQTPGQGLQFLFEYFSETQRNKGNFPGRFSGRQFSNSRSEMNVSTLELGDSALYLCASSFMGQMDGTEAFFGQGTRLTVV.